What follows describes a single TCR beta chain. The table came from immunoSEQ multiplex PCR; TCRdb's copy has only in-frame clones and leaves some out. The data show some 130,000 clones, around four fifths seen once. Cohort 3 recovered donors had two negative PCRs, clearance, or symptom resolution. This record belongs to a study of blood T cell repertoires in COVID-19. Study in general: From the United States, Italy and Spain came samples of acute and convalescent COVID-19. The analysed material was cDNA or gDNA that came from T cells, B-cell-depleted T cells, or PBMCs.

The CDR3 is 13 amino acids. Trimming stripped 7 bases from V and 1 base from J, with 10 bases between. Germline values: CDR1 ENHRY, CDR2 SYGVKD. The sample taken for sequencing was PBMCs or T cells enriched from blood (not recorded which). The source is a man younger than 40 who had recovered from COVID-19. The V gene is TRBV10-3, the J gene TRBJ1-1; D not resolved. The CDR3 DNA is TGTGCCATCACCCGCGGTGGGAACACTGAAGCTTTCTTT. Encoded protein: CAITRGGNTEAFF.